What follows are 23 T cell receptor beta chains derived from one specimen sequenced in a study of T-cell memory formation after mild COVID-19. TCRdb redid the calling of the 5' RACE reads with MiXCR, one entry per CDR3 protein. The sample holds about 560,000 distinct CDR3 sequences; around a sixth are singletons and the top ten take around 7.8%. The sequenced material came from PBMCs or a T cell subset sorted from them (not recorded which). Receptors originate from an adult woman who had mild COVID-19 (a few samples of this study predate the infection). Cell type and time point are not known.

This clonotype has more than one count but fewer than ten. The V call is TRBV4-2, the J call TRBJ1-1, with no clear D. V was trimmed by 2 bases and J by 1 base, leaving 5 bases between them. There are 13 residues in the CDR3. CDR1 is LGHNA and CDR2 is YNFKEQ in the germline V gene. Here the CDR3 reads CASSQNANTEAFF. The CDR3 DNA reads as TGTGCCAGCAGCCAAAATGCGAACACTGAAGCTTTCTTT.

This chain joins TRBV30 and TRBJ2-3; 10 positions match TRBD1. CDR3 length: 15 amino acids. V trimming: 4 bases; J trimming: 4 bases; junction bases outside the gene matches: 8. CDR1 is GTSNPN, CDR2 SVGIG, per germline (reference sequence). The DNA of the CDR3 is TGTGCCTGGACCTCGACAGGGGGCATAGCAGATACGCAGTATTTT. It yields the protein CAWTSTGGIADTQYF.

This clonotype came up a few times. The CDR3 DNA sequence: TGTGCCAGTAGCCTACGGGGGCAGGCTCAAGAGACCCAGTACTTC. Residues: CASSLRGQAQETQYF. This chain joins TRBV7-3 and TRBJ2-5; tentatively, D is TRBD1 or TRBD2 (6 bases each). The CDR3 runs 15 residues. With 9 bases removed from V and 2 bases from J, the gap between germline ends came to 19 bases. Germline V gene lookup returns CDR1 SGHTA and CDR2 FQGTGA.

This sequence joins TRBV19 and TRBJ1-5; 9 nucleotides match TRBD1. Germline V gene lookup returns CDR1 LNHDA and CDR2 SQIVND (reference sequence). The CDR3 extends over 16 amino acids. V shed 5 bases, J shed 4 bases, and the junction held 9 bases outside the gene matches. The CDR3 loop is CASSPSDRGHNQPQHF. The CDR3 nucleotides are TGTGCCAGTAGTCCATCGGACAGGGGCCATAATCAGCCCCAGCATTTT.

This clonotype has just a few counts. The V gene is TRBV29-1, the J gene TRBJ2-5; no clear D. This CDR3 is built from 12 residues. Per the germline V gene, CDR1 is SQVTM and CDR2 is ANQGSEA. Trimming stripped 4 bases from V and 1 base from J, with 7 bases between. CDR3 in DNA: TGCAGCGTTGGGGTCCTCCAAGAGACCCAGTACTTC. This codes for CSVGVLQETQYF.

This chain links TRBV6-5 with TRBJ2-2, with D possibly called TRBD1 or TRBD2 (6 bases each). This CDR3 comprises 16 residues. Per the germline V gene, CDR1 is MNHEY and CDR2 is SVGAGI. Trimming pared 5 bases from V and 5 bases from J, leaving 18 bases between. The CDR3 sequence: CASSPLPGAGTGELFF. In DNA form, the CDR3 reads TGTGCCAGCAGTCCCCTACCAGGGGCGGGAACCGGGGAGCTGTTTTTT.

This clonotype was observed a handful of times. CDR3 protein: CASSFLQDSQETQYF. The CDR3 nucleotides read TGTGCCAGCAGTTTCCTCCAGGACAGTCAAGAGACCCAGTACTTC. The chain carries TRBV12-3 or TRBV12-4 and TRBJ2-5, with D possibly matching TRBD1 (6 bases). The V gene lost 3 bases and the J gene lost 2 bases, with 13 bases spanning the gap. The CDR3 is 15 residues long.

A few counts support this clonotype. J is TRBJ2-7 and V is TRBV29-1; 8 nucleotides line up with TRBD1. Looked up from germline, CDR1 is SQVTM and CDR2 is ANQGSEA. This CDR3 has 13 residues. With 3 bases clipped from V and 6 bases from J, the junction kept 7 bases outside the gene matches. In DNA, the CDR3 is TGCAGCGTTGACCCCGGGACAGGCCTCGAGCAGTACTTC. This codes for CSVDPGTGLEQYF.

This clonotype was counted only a few times. V and J are TRBV20-1 and TRBJ1-6; 8 bases match TRBD1. CDR3 length: 15 amino acids. Germline CDR1 and CDR2: DFQATT and SNEGSKA (reference sequence). After removal of 2 bases from V and 10 bases from J, the junction contained 10 bases not matched to a gene. The CDR3 here is CSARTTGQGSSPLHF. The DNA for the CDR3 is TGCAGTGCTAGAACGACCGGACAGGGCTCCTCACCCCTCCACTTT.

The rearrangement joins TRBV5-1 to TRBJ1-2, with D possibly TRBD1 on 6 matching bases. V lost 2 bases and J lost 6, with 14 bases in between. The germline gives CDR1 SGHRS, CDR2 YFSETQ. The CDR3 is made up of 14 amino acids. The CDR3 DNA follows: TGCGCCAGCAGCTTCCGGGACACCCAGGATGGCTACACCTTC. It yields the protein CASSFRDTQDGYTF. The whole variable domain, remainder taken from reference TRBV5-1 and TRBJ1-2, is KAGVTQTPRYLIKTRGQQVTLSCSPISGHRSVSWYQQTPGQGLQFLFEYFSETQRNKGNFPGRFSGRQFSNSRSEMNVSTLELGDSALYLCASSFRDTQDGYTFGSGTRLTVV.

CDR3 sequence reads: CASSQDGSGRWAGELFF. Here the CDR3 DNA reads TGCGCCAGCAGCCAAGATGGTAGCGGGAGGTGGGCCGGGGAGCTGTTTTTT. The chain combines TRBV4-3 with TRBJ2-2; 10 positions match TRBD2. The germline CDR1 and CDR2 sequences are LGHNA and YSLEER. The CDR3 is 17 residues long. With V trimmed by 0 bases and J by 6 bases, 7 bases remained unmatched.

This clonotype was seen a few times. The rearrangement links TRBV20-1 to TRBJ1-2; 7 bases are a match to TRBD1. The length of the CDR3 is 15 residues. Trimming cost V 2 bases and J 1 base; bases outside gene matches: 7. Germline values: CDR1 DFQATT, CDR2 SNEGSKA (reference sequence). As DNA, the CDR3 is TGCAGTGCTAGATCCACAGGGGTCCTTAACTATGGCTACACCTTC. Its translation is CSARSTGVLNYGYTF.

This clonotype was detected ten times or more. The rearrangement joins TRBV3-1 to TRBJ2-7; D might be TRBD1 (7 bases). This CDR3 comprises 12 residues. Deletions cut 5 bases from V and 7 bases from J, with 12 bases between. The germline CDR1 and CDR2 sequences are LGHDT and YNNKEL (reference sequence). The CDR3 DNA reads TGTGCCAGCAGCGCCCAGGGGGGAGAGCAGTACTTC. Translation: CASSAQGGEQYF.

The table lists this clonotype with a few counts. V gene TRBV7-2 combines with J gene TRBJ2-1; D unresolved. This CDR3 region has 15 residues. The ends were cut back, 8 bases at V and 2 bases at J, with 16 bases in the middle. CDR1 and CDR2 from the germline V gene are SGHTA and FQGNSA. The CDR3 nucleotides read TGTGCCAGCGAGCACGGGTTTGGGACCTACAATGAGCAGTTCTTC. Amino acid sequence: CASEHGFGTYNEQFF.

V and J are TRBV7-2 and TRBJ2-1, with no clear D. The CDR3 spans 15 residues. Germline assignment: CDR1 SGHTA and CDR2 FQGNSA. V shed 1 base and J shed 2 bases, with 9 bases lying between them. The DNA of the CDR3 is TGTGCCAGCAGCTTAGGGGGAAACACCTACAATGAGCAGTTCTTC. It is translated as CASSLGGNTYNEQFF.

This clonotype was recorded many times. The chain couples TRBV3-2 to TRBJ2-1; the table calls TRBD2, which could not be checked here. TRBV3-2 is labeled a pseudogene. The CDR3 has 19 residues. In DNA, the CDR3 is TGTGCCAGCAGCCAAGATGGGCGGCCGGGACTAGGACTTTGCAATGAGCAGTTCTTC. Protein sequence: CASSQDGRPGLGLCNEQFF.

The rearrangement links TRBV2 to TRBJ2-1; D remains unclear. CDR1 SNHLY and CDR2 FYNNEI come from the germline V gene. This CDR3 comprises 11 residues. V lost 7 bases and J 8 bases, leaving 9 bases between the germline ends. This CDR3 reads CASTPVDEQFF. CDR3 in DNA: TGTGCCAGCACCCCGGTGGATGAGCAGTTCTTC.

The gene calls are TRBV20-1 and TRBJ2-5; TRBD1 is a possible D gene (6 bases). Trimming stripped 5 bases from V and 0 bases from J, with 10 bases between. This CDR3 comprises 13 residues. Germline CDR1 and CDR2: DFQATT and SNEGSKA (reference sequence). CDR3 region: CSASDRNQETQYF. CDR3 DNA sequence: TGCAGTGCTTCGGACAGAAACCAAGAGACCCAGTACTTC.

This clonotype was counted a few times. The chain carries TRBV5-1 and TRBJ2-5, with TRBD2 matching 7 bases. With V trimmed by 4 bases and J by 4 bases, 10 bases remained unmatched. The CDR3 is made up of 15 amino acids. Germline loops: CDR1 SGHRS, CDR2 YFSETQ. As DNA, the CDR3 is TGCGCCAGCAGCCGCGGGAGCGGGAACGGAGAGACCCAGTACTTC. Protein sequence: CASSRGSGNGETQYF.

This clonotype was observed a handful of times. The chain carries TRBV5-1 and TRBJ2-7; weak D call: TRBD1 (5 bases). This CDR3 is 14 amino acids long. CDR1 and CDR2 (germline): SGHRS, YFSETQ. Trimming stripped 6 bases from V and 0 bases from J, with 13 bases between. CDR3 DNA sequence: TGCGCCAGCACACTACAGGATAGCTCCTACGAGCAGTACTTC. This gives the protein CASTLQDSSYEQYF. The full variable domain, rest sourced from reference TRBV5-1 and TRBJ2-7, is KAGVTQTPRYLIKTRGQQVTLSCSPISGHRSVSWYQQTPGQGLQFLFEYFSETQRNKGNFPGRFSGRQFSNSRSEMNVSTLELGDSALYLCASTLQDSSYEQYFGPGTRLTVT.

In its sample, this clonotype was seen a few times. V and J are TRBV6-5 and TRBJ2-1; possibly TRBD1 or TRBD2 for D (6 bases each). This CDR3 is built from 18 residues. Germline V gene data show CDR1 as MNHEY and CDR2 as SVGAGI. With 0 bases removed from V and 11 bases from J, the gap between germline ends came to 26 bases. Written as DNA, the CDR3 is TGTGCCAGCAGTTACTCATCTACTGAGGCAGCCCAAGGGGGGCAGCAGTTCTTC. Amino acids: CASSYSSTEAAQGGQQFF.

J is TRBJ2-7 and V is TRBV15, with D hard to call. V was pared by 0 bases and J by 0 bases, with 9 bases between. The CDR3 sequence is 15 residues long. Germline CDR1 reads LNHNV; CDR2 reads YYDKDF (reference sequence). The CDR3 region has the DNA TGTGCCACCAGCAGAGATAGGTCCACCTCCTACGAGCAGTACTTC. Amino acids: CATSRDRSTSYEQYF.

The table lists this clonotype with a few counts. The gene calls are TRBV29-1 and TRBJ2-5, with TRBD2 as a possible D gene (5 bases). Trimming left V 3 bases short and J 4 bases short, with 9 bases between. The germline gives CDR1 SQVTM, CDR2 ANQGSEA. The CDR3 has 12 residues. The CDR3 reads CSVDSLAETQYF. The CDR3 nucleotides read TGCAGCGTTGATAGTCTAGCAGAGACCCAGTACTTC. The full variable domain, in which reference TRBV29-1 and TRBJ2-5 provide the parts outside the CDR3, is SAVISQKPSRDICQRGTSLTIQCQVDSQVTMMFWYRQQPGQSLTLIATANQGSEATYESGFVIDKFPISRPNLTFSTLTVSNMSPEDSSIYLCSVDSLAETQYFGPGTRLLVL.